This is a list of T cell receptor beta chains from one sample in a study of blood T cell repertoires in COVID-19. Some clones are missing from TCRdb's copy, which holds only in-frame ones; the method was immunoSEQ multiplex PCR. The table lists roughly 75,000 clones, roughly 90% of them singletons, with 6.3% in the top ten. The sequenced sample consisted of peripheral blood. The receptor set was obtained from a man older than 75 with COVID-19, enrolled during active disease. The CDR3 runs from the conserved cysteine through the conserved F or W. The order of the fields is D gene, J gene, clone size, V gene, CDR3 protein, CDR3 DNA. A D gene is named only where the DNA matches it firmly. Clone size is shown for a subset of rows, as once, few, many or a class of expanded clone.

>-|TRBJ1-1|few|TRBV11-2
CASRLQGGTEAFF
TGTGCCAGCAGGTTACAGGGTGGGACTGAAGCTTTCTTT
>-|TRBJ2-1|-|TRBV30
CAWSVGGDNEQFF
TGTGCCTGGAGTGTAGGGGGGGACAATGAGCAGTTCTTC
>TRBD1|TRBJ1-4|-|TRBV7-8
CASGRDRGEKLFF
TGTGCCAGCGGCCGGGACAGGGGGGAAAAACTGTTTTTT
>TRBD1|TRBJ2-1|-|TRBV5-5
CASSPRGGQGTDEQFF
TGTGCCAGCAGCCCCAGGGGGGGACAGGGGACCGATGAGCAGTTCTTC
>-|TRBJ2-3|-|TRBV9
CASSFSSDTQYF
TGTGCCAGCAGTTTCTCGTCAGATACGCAGTATTTT
>-|TRBJ1-1|-|TRBV5-4
CASSLPDTEAFF
TGTGCCAGCAGCTTGCCAGACACTGAAGCTTTCTTT
>TRBD1|TRBJ1-5|-|TRBV18
CASSLQGDNQPQHF
TGTGCCAGCTCATTACAGGGGGACAATCAGCCCCAGCATTTT
>TRBD1|TRBJ2-7|-|TRBV24-1
CATSDWTGSYEQYF
TGTGCCACCAGTGATTGGACAGGTTCCTACGAGCAGTACTTC
>-|TRBJ1-4|-|TRBV5-1
CASSLGGQGREKLFF
TGCGCCAGCAGCTTGGGCGGCCAGGGGAGAGAAAAACTGTTTTTT
>TRBD1|TRBJ2-2|-|TRBV23-1
CASSQDNGTAEKWGTGELFF
TGCGCCAGCAGTCAAGACAACGGGACAGCCGAAAAATGGGGCACCGGGGAGCTGTTTTTT
>-|TRBJ2-6|-|TRBV11-3
CASSLGQGFSGANVLTF
TGTGCCAGCAGCTTAGGCCAGGGTTTCTCTGGGGCCAACGTCCTGACTTTC
>TRBD1|TRBJ2-6|-|TRBV5-4
CASSPRQGESGANVLTF
TGTGCCAGCAGCCCCAGACAGGGGGAGTCTGGGGCCAACGTCCTGACTTTC
>-|TRBJ1-4|-|TRBV6-5
CASSRQPGVGEKLFF
TGTGCCAGCAGCCGACAGCCAGGGGTAGGAGAAAAACTGTTTTTT
>TRBD2|TRBJ2-1|-|TRBV2
CASSGYSGLMNEQFF
TGTGCCAGCAGTGGATATTCGGGACTAATGAATGAGCAGTTCTTC
>-|TRBJ1-4|-|TRBV19
CASATGTRREKLFF
TGTGCCAGTGCAACCGGGACACGTCGTGAAAAACTGTTTTTT
>TRBD1|TRBJ2-7|-|TRBV6-2/TRBV6-3
CASSYSRTGGYEQYF
TGTGCCAGCAGTTACTCCCGGACAGGAGGCTACGAGCAGTACTTC
>TRBD1|TRBJ2-3|-|TRBV6-1
CASSEQQGADTQYF
TGTGCCAGCAGTGAGCAACAGGGGGCAGATACGCAGTATTTT
>-|TRBJ1-2|-|TRBV4-2
CASRTRQGDGYTF
TGTGCCAGTAGGACGAGGCAGGGTGATGGCTACACCTTC
>TRBD1|TRBJ2-2|-|TRBV28
CASSPRTGAPGELFF
TGTGCCAGCAGTCCAAGGACAGGGGCACCCGGGGAGCTGTTTTTT
>TRBD1|TRBJ2-7|few|TRBV7-8
CASSSNYGTGVSVQYF
TGTGCCAGCAGCTCCAATTACGGGACAGGGGTATCTGTGCAGTACTTC
>-|TRBJ1-5|-|TRBV20-1
CSASPWDGRGPQHF
TGCAGTGCTAGTCCTTGGGACGGGAGAGGACCCCAGCATTTT
>-|TRBJ1-5|few|TRBV18
CASSPGGYQPQHF
TGTGCCAGCTCACCAGGGGGCTATCAGCCCCAGCATTTT
>-|TRBJ2-3|-|TRBV6-6
CASSYQDGSDTQYF
TGTGCCAGCAGTTACCAGGATGGTTCAGATACGCAGTATTTT
>-|TRBJ1-5|once|TRBV4-2
CASSQAQQGHNQPQHF
TGTGCCAGCAGCCAAGCCCAACAGGGACACAATCAGCCCCAGCATTTT
>-|TRBJ2-5|-|TRBV7-2
CASSLAIGETQYF
TGTGCCAGCAGCTTAGCGATCGGAGAGACCCAGTACTTC
>TRBD1|TRBJ1-5|-|TRBV2
CASSVGTAANQPQHF
TGTGCCAGCAGTGTTGGGACAGCCGCAAATCAGCCCCAGCATTTT
>TRBD1|TRBJ1-1|-|TRBV7-9
CASSSQGVNTEAFF
TGTGCCAGCAGCTCACAGGGGGTGAACACTGAAGCTTTCTTT
>-|TRBJ2-1|-|TRBV5-1
CASSLQGLDNEQFF
TGCGCCAGCAGCTTGCAGGGTCTGGACAATGAGCAGTTCTTC
>-|TRBJ1-1|-|TRBV3-1/TRBV3-2
CASRGHPGTEAFF
TGTGCCAGCCGGGGACACCCTGGGACTGAAGCTTTCTTT
>-|TRBJ2-6|-|TRBV7-8
CASSSTNSGLVLTF
TGTGCCAGCAGCTCAACCAACAGCGGTCTCGTCCTGACTTTC
>-|TRBJ2-7|-|TRBV18
CASSSFEESSYEQYF
TGTGCCAGCTCGTCCTTTGAGGAGAGCTCCTACGAGCAGTACTTC
>-|TRBJ1-2|once|TRBV5-1
CASSLDRSFGYGYTF
TGCGCCAGCAGCTTGGACAGGAGCTTTGGCTATGGCTACACCTTC
>TRBD1|TRBJ2-1|-|TRBV15
CATHRGFSYNEQFF
TGTGCCACCCACAGGGGCTTTTCCTACAATGAGCAGTTCTTC
>TRBD2|TRBJ2-1|-|TRBV24-1
CATSDTSGAAYNEQFF
TGTGCCACCAGTGATACTAGCGGGGCAGCCTACAATGAGCAGTTCTTC
>-|TRBJ2-7|-|TRBV2
CASSQEGYEQYF
TGTGCCAGCAGTCAGGAGGGCTACGAGCAGTACTTC
>-|TRBJ1-2|-|TRBV4-2
CASSQTGDSNYGYTF
TGTGCCAGCAGCCAAACAGGCGACTCTAACTATGGCTACACCTTC